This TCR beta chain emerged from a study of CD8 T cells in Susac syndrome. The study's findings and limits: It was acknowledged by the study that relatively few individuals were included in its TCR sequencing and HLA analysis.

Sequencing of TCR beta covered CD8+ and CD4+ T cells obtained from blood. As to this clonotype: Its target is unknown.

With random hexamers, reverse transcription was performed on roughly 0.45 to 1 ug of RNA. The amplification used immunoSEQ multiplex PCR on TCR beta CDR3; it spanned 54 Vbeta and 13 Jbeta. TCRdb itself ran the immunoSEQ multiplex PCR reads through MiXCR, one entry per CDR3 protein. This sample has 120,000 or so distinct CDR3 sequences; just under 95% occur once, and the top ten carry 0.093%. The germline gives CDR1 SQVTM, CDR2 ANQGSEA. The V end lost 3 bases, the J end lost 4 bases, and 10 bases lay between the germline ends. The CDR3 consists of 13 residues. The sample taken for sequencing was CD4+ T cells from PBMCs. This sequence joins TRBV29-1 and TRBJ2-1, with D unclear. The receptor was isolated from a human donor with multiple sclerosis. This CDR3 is CSVEVVEYNEQFF. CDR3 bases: TGCAGCGTTGAGGTGGTAGAGTACAATGAGCAGTTCTTC.